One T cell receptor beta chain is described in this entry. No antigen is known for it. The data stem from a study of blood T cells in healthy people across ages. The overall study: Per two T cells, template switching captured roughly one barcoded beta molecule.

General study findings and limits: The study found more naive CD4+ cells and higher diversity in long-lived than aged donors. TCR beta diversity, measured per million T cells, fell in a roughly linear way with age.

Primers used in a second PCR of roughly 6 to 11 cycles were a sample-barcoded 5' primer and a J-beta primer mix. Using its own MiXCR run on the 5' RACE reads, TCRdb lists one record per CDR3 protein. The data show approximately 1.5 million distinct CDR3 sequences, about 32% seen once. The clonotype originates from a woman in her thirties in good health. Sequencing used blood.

In nucleotides, the CDR3 is TGCGCCAGCAGCTTGGGGACTAGCGGGAGCACGCCGTATAATGAGCAGTTCTTC. Its protein product is CASSLGTSGSTPYNEQFF. The chain combines TRBV5-1 with TRBJ2-1; 13 bases align to TRBD2. CDR3 length: 18 amino acids. CDR1 is SGHRS, CDR2 YFSETQ, per germline. With V trimmed by 0 bases and J by 7 bases, 10 bases remained unmatched.